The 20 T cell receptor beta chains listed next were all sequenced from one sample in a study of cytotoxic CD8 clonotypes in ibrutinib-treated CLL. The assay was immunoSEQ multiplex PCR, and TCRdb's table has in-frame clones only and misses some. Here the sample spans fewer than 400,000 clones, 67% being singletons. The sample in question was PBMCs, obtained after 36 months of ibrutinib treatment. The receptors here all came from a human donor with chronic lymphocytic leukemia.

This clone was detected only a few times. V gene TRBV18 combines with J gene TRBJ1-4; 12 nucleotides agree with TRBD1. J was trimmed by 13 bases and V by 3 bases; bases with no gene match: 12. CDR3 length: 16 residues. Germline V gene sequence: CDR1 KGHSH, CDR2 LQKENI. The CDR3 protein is CASSPGQGAGRTGLFF. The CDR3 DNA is TGTGCCAGCTCACCGGGACAGGGGGCTGGACGAACTGGACTGTTTTTT.

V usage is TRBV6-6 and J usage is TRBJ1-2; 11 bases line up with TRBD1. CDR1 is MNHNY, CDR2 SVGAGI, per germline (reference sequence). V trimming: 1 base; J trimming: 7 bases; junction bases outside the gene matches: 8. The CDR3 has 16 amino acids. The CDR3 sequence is CASSYFTWDRGVGYTF. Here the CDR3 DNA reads TGTGCCAGCAGTTACTTTACCTGGGACAGGGGGGTTGGCTACACCTTC.

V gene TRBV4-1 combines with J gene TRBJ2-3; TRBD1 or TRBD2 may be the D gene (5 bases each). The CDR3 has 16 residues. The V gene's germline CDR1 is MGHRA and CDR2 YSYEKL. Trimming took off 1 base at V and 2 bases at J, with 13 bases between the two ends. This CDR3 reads CASSQVDGANTDTQYF. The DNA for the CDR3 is TGCGCCAGCAGCCAAGTGGACGGGGCAAACACAGATACGCAGTATTTT.

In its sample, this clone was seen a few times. Here the CDR3 reads CASSRQGTYEQYF. In nucleotides, the CDR3 is TGTGCCAGCAGTCGACAGGGAACCTACGAGCAGTACTTC. The V call is TRBV2, the J call TRBJ2-7, with 7 nucleotides matching TRBD1. V lost 5 bases to trimming and J lost 2 bases; unmatched junction nucleotides: 3. CDR1 and CDR2 (germline): SNHLY, FYNNEI. CDR3 length: 13 residues.

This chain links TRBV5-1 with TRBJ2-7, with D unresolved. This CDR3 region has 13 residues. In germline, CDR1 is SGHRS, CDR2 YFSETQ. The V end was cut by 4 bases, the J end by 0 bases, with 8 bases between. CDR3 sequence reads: CASSSWNSYEQYF. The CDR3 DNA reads TGCGCCAGCAGCAGCTGGAACTCCTACGAGCAGTACTTC.

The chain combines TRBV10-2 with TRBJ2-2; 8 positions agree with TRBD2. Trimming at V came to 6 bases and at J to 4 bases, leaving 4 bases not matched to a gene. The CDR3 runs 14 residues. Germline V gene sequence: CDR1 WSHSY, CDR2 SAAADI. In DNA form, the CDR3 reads TGCGCCAGCAGCCGGGAGGGATCCACCGGGGAGCTGTTTTTT. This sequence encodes CASSREGSTGELFF.

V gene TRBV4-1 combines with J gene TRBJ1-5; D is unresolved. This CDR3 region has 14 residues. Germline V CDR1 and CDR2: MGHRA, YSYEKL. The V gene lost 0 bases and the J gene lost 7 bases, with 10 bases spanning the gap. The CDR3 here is CASSQEAVGQPQHF. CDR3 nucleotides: TGCGCCAGCAGCCAAGAGGCGGTTGGACAGCCCCAGCATTTT.

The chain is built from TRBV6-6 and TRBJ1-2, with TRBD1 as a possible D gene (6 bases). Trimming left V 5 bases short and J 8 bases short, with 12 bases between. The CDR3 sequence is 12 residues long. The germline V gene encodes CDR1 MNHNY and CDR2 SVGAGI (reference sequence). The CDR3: CASSPTGPGYTF. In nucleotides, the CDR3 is TGTGCCAGCAGTCCAACAGGGCCCGGCTACACCTTC.

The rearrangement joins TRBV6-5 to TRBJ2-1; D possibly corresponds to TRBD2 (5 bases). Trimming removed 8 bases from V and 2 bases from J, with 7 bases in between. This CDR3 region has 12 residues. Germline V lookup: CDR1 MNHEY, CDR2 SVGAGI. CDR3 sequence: CASLAPYNEQFF. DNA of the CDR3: TGTGCCAGCTTAGCGCCCTACAATGAGCAGTTCTTC.

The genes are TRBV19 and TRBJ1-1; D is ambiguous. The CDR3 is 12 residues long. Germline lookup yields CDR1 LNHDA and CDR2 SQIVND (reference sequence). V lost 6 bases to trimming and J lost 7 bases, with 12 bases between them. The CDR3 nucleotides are TGTGCCAGTAGCCTCCCGGTTGGTGAAGCTTTCTTT. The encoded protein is CASSLPVGEAFF.

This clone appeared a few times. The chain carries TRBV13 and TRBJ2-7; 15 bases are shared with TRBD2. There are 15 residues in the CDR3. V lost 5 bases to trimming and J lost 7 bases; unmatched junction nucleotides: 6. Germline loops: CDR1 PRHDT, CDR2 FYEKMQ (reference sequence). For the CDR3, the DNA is TGTGCCAGCAGCGGGGGACTAGCGGGAGGTGGGGAGCAGTACTTC. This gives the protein CASSGGLAGGGEQYF.

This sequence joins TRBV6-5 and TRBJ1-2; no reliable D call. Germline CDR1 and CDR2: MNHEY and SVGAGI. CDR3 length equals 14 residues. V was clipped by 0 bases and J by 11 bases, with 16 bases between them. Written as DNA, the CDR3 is TGTGCCAGCAGTTACTCCGGGAGGGCTCCGAGGTACACCTTC. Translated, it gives CASSYSGRAPRYTF.

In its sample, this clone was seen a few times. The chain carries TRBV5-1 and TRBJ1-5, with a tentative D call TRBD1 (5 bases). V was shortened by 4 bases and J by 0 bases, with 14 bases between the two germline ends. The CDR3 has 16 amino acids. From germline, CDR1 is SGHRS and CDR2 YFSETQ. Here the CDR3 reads CASSPTGFNSNQPQHF. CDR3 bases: TGCGCCAGCAGCCCTACAGGATTTAATAGCAATCAGCCCCAGCATTTT.

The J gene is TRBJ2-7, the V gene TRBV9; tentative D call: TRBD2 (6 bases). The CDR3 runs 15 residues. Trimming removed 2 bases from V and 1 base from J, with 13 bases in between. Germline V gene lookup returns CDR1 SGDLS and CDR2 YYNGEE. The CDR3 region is CASSVTSSGSYEQYF. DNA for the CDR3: TGTGCCAGCAGCGTTACTAGCTCTGGGTCCTACGAGCAGTACTTC.

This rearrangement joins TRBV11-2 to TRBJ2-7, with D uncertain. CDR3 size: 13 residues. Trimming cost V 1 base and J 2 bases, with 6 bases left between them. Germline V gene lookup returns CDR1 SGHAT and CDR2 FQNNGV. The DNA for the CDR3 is TGTGCCAGCAGCTTAGGTTCGGCCTACGAGCAGTACTTC. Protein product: CASSLGSAYEQYF.

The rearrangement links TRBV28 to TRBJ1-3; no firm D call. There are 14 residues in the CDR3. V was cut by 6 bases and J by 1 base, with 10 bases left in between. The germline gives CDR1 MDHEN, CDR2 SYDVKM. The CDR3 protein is CASSLKFSGNTIYF. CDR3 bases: TGTGCCAGCAGCCTCAAGTTTTCTGGAAACACCATATATTTT.

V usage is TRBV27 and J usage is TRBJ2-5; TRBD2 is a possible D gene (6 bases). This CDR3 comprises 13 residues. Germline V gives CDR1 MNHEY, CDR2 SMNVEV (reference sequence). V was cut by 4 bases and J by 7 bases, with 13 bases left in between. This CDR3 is CASSSSGRGTQYF. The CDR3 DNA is TGTGCCAGCAGTTCTTCAGGGCGGGGGACCCAGTACTTC.

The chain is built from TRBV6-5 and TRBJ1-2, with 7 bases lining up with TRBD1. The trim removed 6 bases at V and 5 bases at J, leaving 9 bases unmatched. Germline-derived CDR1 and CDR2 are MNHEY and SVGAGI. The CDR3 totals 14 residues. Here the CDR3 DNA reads TGTGCCAGCAGCTCTGGGACAGTAGGATATGGCTACACCTTC. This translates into CASSSGTVGYGYTF.

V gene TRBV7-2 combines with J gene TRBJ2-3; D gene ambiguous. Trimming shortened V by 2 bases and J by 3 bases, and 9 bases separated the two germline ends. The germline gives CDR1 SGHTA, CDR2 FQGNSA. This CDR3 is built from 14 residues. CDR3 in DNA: TGTGCCAGCAGCTTAAGTAGGACGACAGATACGCAGTATTTT. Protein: CASSLSRTTDTQYF.

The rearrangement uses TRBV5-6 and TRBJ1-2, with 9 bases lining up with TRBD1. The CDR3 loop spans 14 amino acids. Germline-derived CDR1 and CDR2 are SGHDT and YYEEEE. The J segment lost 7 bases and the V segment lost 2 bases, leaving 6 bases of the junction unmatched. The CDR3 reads CASSFYRGLSGYTF. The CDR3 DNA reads TGTGCCAGCAGCTTTTACAGGGGGCTGAGTGGCTACACCTTC.